Below, 18 T cell receptor beta chains from the same sample are listed, as sequenced in a study of blood T cell repertoires in COVID-19. The table came from immunoSEQ multiplex PCR; TCRdb's copy has only in-frame clones and leaves some out. The sample includes some 200,000 clones, 86% of them seen just once. Sequenced sample: PBMCs or T cells enriched from blood (not recorded which). The receptors stem from a woman in her thirties or forties with acute COVID-19.

The V gene is TRBV19, the J gene TRBJ2-7, with a weak D call TRBD2 (7 bases). CDR3 length: 13 amino acids. Trimming removed 0 bases from V and 6 bases from J, with 9 bases in between. Germline V lookup: CDR1 LNHDA, CDR2 SQIVND (reference sequence). CDR3 in DNA: TGTGCCAGTAGTATAGACGGGGGGCTCGAGCAGTACTTC. It translates to CASSIDGGLEQYF.

The CDR3 coding sequence is TGTGCCAGCAGCTTCAGCGGGGGGCTCACCTACAATGAGCAGTTCTTC. This sequence encodes CASSFSGGLTYNEQFF. J is TRBJ2-1 and V is TRBV7-2; 9 positions agree with TRBD2. The CDR3 has 16 amino acids. V lost 3 bases to trimming and J lost 2 bases; unmatched junction nucleotides: 5. Germline CDR1 and CDR2: SGHTA and FQGNSA. Full variable domain (missing parts from reference TRBV7-2 and TRBJ2-1): GAGVSQSPSNKVTEKGKDVELRCDPISGHTALYWYRQSLGQGLEFLIYFQGNSAPDKSGLPSDRFSAERTGGSVSTLTIQRTQQEDSAVYLCASSFSGGLTYNEQFFGPGTRLTVL.

This clone has only a few counts. This chain uses TRBV4-1 with TRBJ2-7, with a weak D call TRBD1 (5 bases). Germline assignment: CDR1 MGHRA and CDR2 YSYEKL. The V and J ends lost 4 bases and 4 bases respectively, with 11 bases between them. This CDR3 has 13 amino acids. The CDR3 nucleotides are TGCGCCAGCAGCCCAAAAACAGGATACGAGCAGTACTTC. It translates to CASSPKTGYEQYF.

This chain uses TRBV9 with TRBJ2-1; 12 bases are a match to TRBD2. Germline V gives CDR1 SGDLS, CDR2 YYNGEE. Losses at the gene ends were 2 bases for V and 9 bases for J; bases not matched to a gene: 12. The CDR3 is 17 residues long. In DNA, the CDR3 is TGTGCCAGCAGCGTTATATCAGCTAGCGGGGGGGCCAGTGAGCAGTTCTTC. Encoded protein: CASSVISASGGASEQFF.

The rearrangement uses TRBV30 and TRBJ2-5, with 8 bases lining up with TRBD2. The CDR3 totals 14 residues. The germline CDR1 and CDR2 sequences are GTSNPN and SVGIG (reference sequence). Trimming took 2 bases from V and 0 from J; bases not matched to a gene: 2. The CDR3 reads CAWSIGGDQETQYF. CDR3 DNA sequence: TGTGCCTGGAGTATCGGGGGGGACCAAGAGACCCAGTACTTC.

The rearrangement links TRBV11-2 to TRBJ2-1; 11 bases match TRBD2. This CDR3 is 17 amino acids long. Germline V lookup: CDR1 SGHAT, CDR2 FQNNGV. The V and J ends lost 5 bases and 7 bases, in that order; junction bases with no gene match: 13. CDR3 sequence (DNA): TGTGCCAGCAGCCCCCACCTGGCTAGCGGGGGGTTTAATGAGCAGTTCTTC. This sequence encodes CASSPHLASGGFNEQFF.

The chain links TRBV13 to TRBJ1-1; D perhaps matches TRBD1 (6 bases). CDR1 PRHDT and CDR2 FYEKMQ come from the germline V gene (reference sequence). The ends were cut back, 5 bases at V and 1 base at J, with 17 bases in the middle. The CDR3 covers 16 residues. The CDR3 DNA sequence: TGTGCCAGCAGCAACAGTCGGTCAGGGGAGAACACTGAAGCTTTCTTT. Protein: CASSNSRSGENTEAFF.

V usage is TRBV19 and J usage is TRBJ1-2; D not certain. Germline V gene data show CDR1 as LNHDA and CDR2 as SQIVND (reference sequence). V lost 0 bases and J 8 bases, leaving 16 bases between the germline ends. This CDR3 region has 15 residues. The CDR3 DNA is TGTGCCAGTAGTATAGAAACTCGGCAGCGGAGGGGCTACACCTTC. This codes for CASSIETRQRRGYTF. Filled out from reference TRBV19 and TRBJ1-2, the complete variable domain reads DGGITQSPKYLFRKEGQNVTLSCEQNLNHDAMYWYRQDPGQGLRLIYYSQIVNDFQKGDIAEGYSVSREKKESFPLTVTSAQKNPTAFYLCASSIETRQRRGYTFGSGTRLTVV.

This sequence joins TRBV2 and TRBJ2-6, with TRBD1 matching 7 bases. The germline V gene has CDR1 SNHLY and CDR2 FYNNEI. The CDR3 is 14 amino acids. Trimming removed 4 bases from V and 12 bases from J; junction bases left unmatched: 9. CDR3 in DNA: TGTGCCAGCAGTGGTGTAACAGGGGTCGCCGTCCTGACTTTC. Translated: CASSGVTGVAVLTF.

V is TRBV6-5 and J is TRBJ1-4; tentatively, D is TRBD1 (6 bases). Germline CDR1 MNHEY, CDR2 SVGAGI. V was shortened by 8 bases and J by 2 bases, with 15 bases between the two germline ends. The CDR3 runs to 15 residues. The CDR3 DNA reads TGTGCCAGCGCCCGGCAGGGGCACACTAATGAAAAACTGTTTTTT. Protein: CASARQGHTNEKLFF.

V usage is TRBV13 and J usage is TRBJ1-1, with TRBD1 identical over 8 bases. The CDR3 has 12 amino acids. V dropped 5 bases and J dropped 11; count of bases not matched to a gene: 7. From germline, CDR1 is PRHDT and CDR2 FYEKMQ (reference sequence). CDR3 loop: CASSPTGVGAFF. DNA of the CDR3: TGTGCCAGCAGCCCGACAGGGGTGGGGGCTTTCTTT. Combining the CDR3 with reference TRBV13 and TRBJ1-1 gives the whole variable domain AAGVIQSPRHLIKEKRETATLKCYPIPRHDTVYWYQQGPGQDPQFLISFYEKMQSDKGSIPDRFSAQQFSDYHSELNMSSLELGDSALYFCASSPTGVGAFFGQGTRLTVV.

This chain uses TRBV19 with TRBJ1-1; D not resolved. V lost 1 base, J lost 9 bases, and 12 bases lay in between. The CDR3 extends over 13 amino acids. CDR1 LNHDA and CDR2 SQIVND come from the germline V gene (reference sequence). The chain's CDR3 is CASSIVFGPQAFF. In DNA, the CDR3 is TGTGCCAGTAGTATAGTATTCGGTCCTCAAGCTTTCTTT.

V usage is TRBV7-9 and J usage is TRBJ1-1; tentatively, D is TRBD1 (5 bases). The CDR3 is 16 amino acids. V was clipped by 5 bases and J by 1 base, with 17 bases between them. Germline lookup yields CDR1 SEHNR and CDR2 FQNEAQ (reference sequence). This chain's CDR3 is CASSAKATTGNTEAFF. The CDR3 coding sequence is TGTGCCAGCAGCGCCAAGGCCACCACAGGGAACACTGAAGCTTTCTTT.

This chain joins TRBV5-4 and TRBJ1-1; TRBD1 aligns across 11 bases. Unmatched junction bases numbered 3, after V lost 4 bases and J lost 7 bases. The CDR3 runs to 13 residues. Germline V lookup: CDR1 SGHNT, CDR2 YYREEE (reference sequence). This chain's CDR3 is CASSPGTGGEAFF. The CDR3 bases are TGTGCCAGCAGCCCCGGGACAGGGGGTGAAGCTTTCTTT. Full variable domain (missing parts from reference TRBV5-4 and TRBJ1-1): ETGVTQSPTHLIKTRGQQVTLRCSSQSGHNTVSWYQQALGQGPQFIFQYYREEENGRGNFPPRFSGLQFPNYSSELNVNALELDDSALYLCASSPGTGGEAFFGQGTRLTVV.

This clone was picked up a small number of times. J is TRBJ2-1 and V is TRBV11-3; perhaps TRBD2 as D (6 bases). This CDR3 comprises 16 residues. V was trimmed by 3 bases and J by 0 bases, leaving 12 bases between them. The germline gives CDR1 SGHNT, CDR2 YENEEA. This CDR3 reads CASSLGGLSSYNEQFF. The DNA of the CDR3 is TGTGCCAGCAGCTTGGGGGGACTTAGCTCCTACAATGAGCAGTTCTTC.

This rearrangement joins TRBV6-1 to TRBJ2-7; 8 bases line up with TRBD2. From germline, CDR1 is MNHNS and CDR2 SASEGT. J was trimmed by 2 bases and V by 3 bases; bases with no gene match: 0. This CDR3 region has 13 residues. CDR3 loop: CASSDGGAYEQYV. The CDR3 nucleotides read TGTGCCAGCAGTGACGGGGGGGCCTACGAGCAGTACGTC.

CDR3 nucleotides: TGTGCCAGCAGCTTAAGGCTAGCGGGGACCCTATACAATGAGCAGTTCTTC. It codes for CASSLRLAGTLYNEQFF. This rearrangement joins TRBV7-2 to TRBJ2-1; TRBD2 matches 9 bases. CDR3 size: 17 residues. Unmatched junction bases numbered 9, after V lost 2 bases and J lost 4 bases. Germline assignment: CDR1 SGHTA and CDR2 FQGNSA.

The CDR3 sequence: CAIGTGANTGELFF. The CDR3 DNA is TGTGCCATCGGGACAGGAGCGAACACCGGGGAGCTGTTTTTT. The gene calls are TRBV27 and TRBJ2-2; 8 nucleotides match TRBD1. The CDR3 length is 14 residues. From germline, CDR1 is MNHEY and CDR2 SMNVEV (reference sequence). V trimming: 10 bases; J trimming: 0 bases; junction bases outside the gene matches: 4.